The rows below give T cell receptor beta chains drawn from one sample of a study of cytomegalovirus exposure and HLA in healthy donors. Using immunoSEQ multiplex PCR, the repertoire was profiled, and TCRdb retains in-frame clones only, with some absent. This table has about 200,000 clones, 80% to 90% appearing once. The sequenced material came from PBMCs. The receptor set was obtained from a woman aged 25 to 39 in good health and CMV-seropositive. The CDR3 runs from the conserved cysteine through the conserved F or W. The order of the fields is J gene, clone size, D gene, V gene, CDR3 DNA, CDR3 protein. D genes are given only for firm matches. Expanded clones are given a class, and other clones once, few, many or no size at all.

J: TRBJ1-2; size: NA; D: TRBD1; V: TRBV27; DNA: TGTGCCAGCAGTAGAAAGGGGACAGCGAAAGACTATGGCTACACCTTC; CDR3: CASSRKGTAKDYGYTF
J: TRBJ2-7; size: NA; D: NA; V: TRBV19; DNA: TGTGCCAGTAGTATGGGCGGGACGATATACGAGCAGTACTTC; CDR3: CASSMGGTIYEQYF
J: TRBJ2-1; size: NA; D: TRBD1; V: TRBV7-2; DNA: TGTGCCAGCAGCTCTACAGGGGGCCGCTACAATGAGCAGTTCTTC; CDR3: CASSSTGGRYNEQFF
J: TRBJ2-7; size: once; D: NA; V: TRBV4-1; DNA: TGCGCCAGCAGGAAATCCTCGCACAACTACGAGCAGTACTTC; CDR3: CASRKSSHNYEQYF
J: TRBJ1-1; size: NA; D: NA; V: TRBV19; DNA: TGTGCCAGTAGGTCGGAACGGGGGAGCACTGAAGCTTTCTTT; CDR3: CASRSERGSTEAFF
J: TRBJ1-1; size: NA; D: TRBD1; V: TRBV6-5; DNA: TGTGCCAGCAGTTCCTTCCAGACAGGGAAAGCTTTCTTT; CDR3: CASSSFQTGKAFF
J: TRBJ2-7; size: once; D: NA; V: TRBV14; DNA: TGTGCCAGCAGCCAAGTCGGGACACTTCTCTCCTACGAGCAGTACTTC; CDR3: CASSQVGTLLSYEQYF
J: TRBJ2-7; size: NA; D: TRBD2; V: TRBV18; DNA: TGTGCCAGCTCACCGGAGCGGGAGGCCGCCCAGTACTTC; CDR3: CASSPEREAAQYF
J: TRBJ1-2; size: NA; D: TRBD1; V: TRBV2; DNA: TGTGCCAGCAATACAGGGGGGAGGGACTATGGCTACACCTTC; CDR3: CASNTGGRDYGYTF
J: TRBJ2-7; size: NA; D: TRBD1; V: TRBV5-1; DNA: TGCGCCAGCAGCTTGGGAGCCGGGACAGGGATTACCAACGAGCAGTACTTC; CDR3: CASSLGAGTGITNEQYF
J: TRBJ2-1; size: NA; D: TRBD2; V: TRBV30; DNA: TGTGCCTGGAGTCTAGCGGGATCCTACAATGAGCAGTTCTTC; CDR3: CAWSLAGSYNEQFF
J: TRBJ2-1; size: NA; D: TRBD2; V: TRBV13; DNA: TGTGCCAGCAGCCGCCGACGCCCGACTAGCGGGAGCTCCTACAATGAGCAGTTCTTC; CDR3: CASSRRRPTSGSSYNEQFF
J: TRBJ1-1; size: NA; D: TRBD1; V: TRBV2; DNA: TGTGCCAGCAGAGAGACAGGGTCTGAAGCTTTCTTT; CDR3: CASRETGSEAFF
J: TRBJ2-7; size: NA; D: NA; V: TRBV11-2; DNA: TGTGCCAGCAGACCCCCGGGGGACTACGAGCAGTACTTC; CDR3: CASRPPGDYEQYF
J: TRBJ2-2; size: NA; D: NA; V: TRBV29-1; DNA: TGCAGCGTTGGCGGTCGGGGAACCGGGGAGCTGTTTTTT; CDR3: CSVGGRGTGELFF
J: TRBJ1-5; size: NA; D: NA; V: TRBV6-1; DNA: TGTGCCAGCAGTGTGGGGCCCACCGAGCCCCAGCATTTT; CDR3: CASSVGPTEPQHF
J: TRBJ2-2; size: NA; D: TRBD1; V: TRBV5-4; DNA: TGTGCCAGCAGCGCCAACGGACAGGCCTTAGGCGGGGAGCTGTTTTTT; CDR3: CASSANGQALGGELFF